This is a list of T cell receptor beta chains from one sample in a study of early T cells in non-severe SARS-CoV-2 infection. TCRdb re-called the 5' RACE reads through MiXCR, storing one row per CDR3 protein. The data contain about 55,000 distinct CDR3 sequences, around 12% of them singletons. The sequenced material came from whole blood. These receptor sequences come from an adult who was a healthcare worker with PCR-confirmed SARS-CoV-2 infection or an uninfected control (not recorded which). CDR3s include the opening cysteine and the closing phenylalanine or tryptophan. Each record gives: D gene, clone size, J gene, V gene, CDR3 protein, CDR3 DNA. The D gene is left open where the match is weak. A clone size is listed for some rows: how often the clone was seen (once, few, many), or a class if it is expanded.

d_call: TRBD1
clone_size: -
j_call: TRBJ1-2
v_call: TRBV7-7
cdr3_aa: CARQGGANYGYTF
cdr3_nt: TGTGCTAGACAGGGGGGCGCTAACTATGGCTACACCTTC

d_call: TRBD2
clone_size: few
j_call: TRBJ2-1
v_call: TRBV5-6
cdr3_aa: CASSRSGGAPYNEQFF
cdr3_nt: TGTGCCAGCAGCCGTAGCGGGGGGGCCCCCTACAATGAGCAGTTCTTC

d_call: TRBD2
clone_size: many
j_call: TRBJ2-5
v_call: TRBV20-1
cdr3_aa: CSATGLVSETQYF
cdr3_nt: TGCAGTGCTACGGGACTAGTGAGCGAGACCCAGTACTTC

d_call: -
clone_size: few
j_call: TRBJ2-3
v_call: TRBV30
cdr3_aa: CAWRTEYTQYF
cdr3_nt: TGTGCCTGGCGGACTGAATATACGCAGTATTTT

d_call: TRBD2
clone_size: -
j_call: TRBJ2-5
v_call: TRBV7-9
cdr3_aa: CASSFPGLVDQETQYF
cdr3_nt: TGTGCCAGCAGCTTCCCGGGACTAGTGGACCAAGAGACCCAGTACTTC

d_call: -
clone_size: few
j_call: TRBJ2-3
v_call: TRBV18
cdr3_aa: CASSPSDTQYF
cdr3_nt: TGTGCCAGCTCACCGTCAGATACGCAGTATTTT

d_call: TRBD1
clone_size: -
j_call: TRBJ1-2
v_call: TRBV6-6
cdr3_aa: CASSPQGDYGYTF
cdr3_nt: TGTGCCAGCAGTCCACAGGGGGACTATGGCTACACCTTC

d_call: -
clone_size: -
j_call: TRBJ1-2
v_call: TRBV5-1
cdr3_aa: CASSLSDRTDSNYGYTF
cdr3_nt: TGCGCCAGCAGCTTGTCAGACAGAACCGATTCTAACTATGGCTACACCTTC

d_call: -
clone_size: -
j_call: TRBJ2-3
v_call: TRBV6-2/TRBV6-3
cdr3_aa: CASRRDPLGVYTQYF
cdr3_nt: TGTGCCAGCAGGCGGGACCCCCTTGGCGTGTATACGCAGTATTTT

d_call: TRBD2
clone_size: many
j_call: TRBJ2-1
v_call: TRBV20-1
cdr3_aa: CSAVPAGGSYNEQFF
cdr3_nt: TGCAGTGCGGTACCGGCGGGGGGCTCCTACAATGAGCAGTTCTTC

d_call: -
clone_size: -
j_call: TRBJ1-6
v_call: TRBV5-8
cdr3_aa: CASIVLTQYSPLHF
cdr3_nt: TGTGCCAGCATCGTCCTGACTCAATATTCACCCCTCCACTTT

d_call: -
clone_size: -
j_call: TRBJ1-6
v_call: TRBV12-3/TRBV12-4
cdr3_aa: CASSYLLGGASYNSPLHF
cdr3_nt: TGTGCCAGCAGTTACCTTTTGGGGGGGGCGAGTTATAATTCACCCCTCCACTTT

d_call: -
clone_size: few
j_call: TRBJ2-5
v_call: TRBV23-1
cdr3_aa: CASGGLTLQETQYF
cdr3_nt: TGCGCCAGCGGAGGCCTTACACTGCAAGAGACCCAGTACTTC

d_call: -
clone_size: few
j_call: TRBJ2-3
v_call: TRBV7-2
cdr3_aa: CASDGGPDTQYF
cdr3_nt: TGTGCCAGTGACGGGGGGCCAGATACGCAGTATTTT

d_call: TRBD2
clone_size: -
j_call: TRBJ2-5
v_call: TRBV12-3/TRBV12-4
cdr3_aa: CASSYRTRLARGETQYF
cdr3_nt: TGTGCCAGCAGTTACCGCACCCGACTAGCGAGGGGAGAGACCCAGTACTTC

d_call: -
clone_size: many
j_call: TRBJ1-2
v_call: TRBV9
cdr3_aa: CASSVGLRGGGYTF
cdr3_nt: TGTGCCAGCAGCGTAGGTCTCAGGGGAGGTGGCTACACCTTC

d_call: -
clone_size: -
j_call: TRBJ2-5
v_call: TRBV2
cdr3_aa: CASKGREETQYF
cdr3_nt: TGTGCCAGCAAAGGGAGAGAAGAGACCCAGTACTTC

d_call: -
clone_size: many
j_call: TRBJ2-3
v_call: TRBV20-1
cdr3_aa: CSARGRGPTAQYF
cdr3_nt: TGCAGTGCTAGGGGGCGGGGTCCCACGGCGCAGTATTTT

d_call: -
clone_size: many
j_call: TRBJ2-3
v_call: TRBV29-1
cdr3_aa: CSTTQGADTQYF
cdr3_nt: TGCAGCACCACACAGGGCGCAGATACGCAGTATTTT

d_call: TRBD1
clone_size: many
j_call: TRBJ2-4
v_call: TRBV2
cdr3_aa: CAGQGAAKNIQYF
cdr3_nt: TGTGCCGGACAGGGGGCGGCCAAAAACATTCAGTACTTC

d_call: -
clone_size: many
j_call: TRBJ1-2
v_call: TRBV14
cdr3_aa: CASSQAQIYGYTF
cdr3_nt: TGTGCCAGCAGCCAAGCTCAAATCTATGGCTACACCTTC

d_call: -
clone_size: many
j_call: TRBJ1-2
v_call: TRBV10-3
cdr3_aa: CAIGPGGVYGYTF
cdr3_nt: TGTGCCATCGGCCCGGGAGGAGTCTATGGCTACACCTTC

d_call: TRBD1
clone_size: -
j_call: TRBJ1-4
v_call: TRBV7-2
cdr3_aa: CASSLPGGPSNEKLFF
cdr3_nt: TGTGCCAGCAGCTTGCCAGGGGGCCCTTCCAATGAAAAACTGTTTTTT

d_call: -
clone_size: -
j_call: TRBJ2-5
v_call: TRBV12-3/TRBV12-4
cdr3_aa: CASRGAAQYF
cdr3_nt: TGTGCCAGCAGAGGGGCGGCCCAGTACTTC

d_call: -
clone_size: few
j_call: TRBJ1-6
v_call: TRBV12-3/TRBV12-4
cdr3_aa: CASSSRTANSPLHF
cdr3_nt: TGTGCCAGCAGTTCCCGGACGGCTAATTCACCCCTCCACTTT

d_call: TRBD1
clone_size: few
j_call: TRBJ1-4
v_call: TRBV2
cdr3_aa: CASMSDRGYNEKLFF
cdr3_nt: TGTGCCAGCATGTCGGACAGGGGATATAATGAAAAACTGTTTTTT

d_call: TRBD1
clone_size: -
j_call: TRBJ1-2
v_call: TRBV11-2
cdr3_aa: CASSLKTGGHYGYTF
cdr3_nt: TGTGCCAGCAGCTTAAAGACAGGGGGGCACTATGGCTACACCTTC

d_call: -
clone_size: many
j_call: TRBJ1-2
v_call: TRBV12-3/TRBV12-4
cdr3_aa: CASKLGVVGGYTF
cdr3_nt: TGTGCCAGCAAGTTAGGTGTCGTGGGTGGCTACACCTTC

d_call: TRBD2
clone_size: -
j_call: TRBJ2-1
v_call: TRBV28
cdr3_aa: CASSPAGGGRNEQFF
cdr3_nt: TGTGCCAGCAGTCCCGCTGGCGGGGGGAGGAATGAGCAGTTCTTC